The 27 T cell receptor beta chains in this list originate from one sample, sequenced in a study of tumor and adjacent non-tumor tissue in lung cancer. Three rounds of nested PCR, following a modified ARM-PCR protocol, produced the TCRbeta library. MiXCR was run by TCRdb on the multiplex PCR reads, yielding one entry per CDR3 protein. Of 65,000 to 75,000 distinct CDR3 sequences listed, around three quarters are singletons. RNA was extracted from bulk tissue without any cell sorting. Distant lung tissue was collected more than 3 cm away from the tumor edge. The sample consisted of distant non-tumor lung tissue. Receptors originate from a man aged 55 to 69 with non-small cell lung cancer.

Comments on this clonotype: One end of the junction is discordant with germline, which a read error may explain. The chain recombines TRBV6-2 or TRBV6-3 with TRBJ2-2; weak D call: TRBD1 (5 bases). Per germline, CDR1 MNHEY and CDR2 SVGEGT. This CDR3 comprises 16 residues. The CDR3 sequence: CTSSRLGHRLTGELFF. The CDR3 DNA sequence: TGTACCAGCAGTCGCCTTGGACACAGGCTAACCGGGGAGCTGTTTTTT.

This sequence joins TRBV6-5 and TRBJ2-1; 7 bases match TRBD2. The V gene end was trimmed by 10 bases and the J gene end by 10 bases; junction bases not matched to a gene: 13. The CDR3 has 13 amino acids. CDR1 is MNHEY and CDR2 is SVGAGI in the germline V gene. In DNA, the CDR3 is TGTGCCACCAATTGGGCGGGAGTCAACGAGCAGTTCTTC. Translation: CATNWAGVNEQFF.

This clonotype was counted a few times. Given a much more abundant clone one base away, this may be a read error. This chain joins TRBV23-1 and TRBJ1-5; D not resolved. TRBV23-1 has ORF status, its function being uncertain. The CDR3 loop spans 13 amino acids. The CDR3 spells CASTQTENQPQHF. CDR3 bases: TGCGCCAGCACTCAAACGGAAAATCAGCCCCAGCATTTT.

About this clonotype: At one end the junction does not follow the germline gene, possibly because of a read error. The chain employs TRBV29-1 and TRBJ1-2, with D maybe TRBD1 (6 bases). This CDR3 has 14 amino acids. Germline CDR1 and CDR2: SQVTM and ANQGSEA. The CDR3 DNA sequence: TGCGGCGTTGAGACTCCAGACAGGAGCTATGGCTACACCTTC. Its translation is CGVETPDRSYGYTF.

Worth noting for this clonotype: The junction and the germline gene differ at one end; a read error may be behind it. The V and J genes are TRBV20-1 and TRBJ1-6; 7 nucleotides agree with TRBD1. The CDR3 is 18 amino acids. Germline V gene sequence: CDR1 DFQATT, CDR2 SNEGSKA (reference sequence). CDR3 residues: CNASMPGQRTSYNSSLHF. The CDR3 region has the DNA TGCAATGCTAGTATGCCGGGACAGAGAACCTCCTATAATTCATCCCTCCACTTT.

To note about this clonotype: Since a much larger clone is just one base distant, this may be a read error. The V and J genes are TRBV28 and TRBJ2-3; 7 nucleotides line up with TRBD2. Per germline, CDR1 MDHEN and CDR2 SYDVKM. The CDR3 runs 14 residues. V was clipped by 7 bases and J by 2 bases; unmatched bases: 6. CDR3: CASTRSGTTDTQYF. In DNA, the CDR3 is TGTGCCAGCACCCGGAGCGGGACCACAGATACGCAGTATTTT. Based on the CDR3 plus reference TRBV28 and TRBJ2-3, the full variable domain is DVKVTQSSRYLVKRTGEKVFLECVQDMDHENMFWYRQDPGLGLRLIYFSYDVKMKEKGDIPEGYSVSREKKERFSLILESASTNQTSMYLCASTRSGTTDTQYFGPGTRLTVL.

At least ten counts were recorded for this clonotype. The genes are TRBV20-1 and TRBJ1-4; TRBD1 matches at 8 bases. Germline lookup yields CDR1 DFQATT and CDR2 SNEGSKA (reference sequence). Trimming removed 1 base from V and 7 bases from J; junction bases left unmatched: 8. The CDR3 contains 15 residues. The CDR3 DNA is TGCAGTGCTAGAGTCCCGGACAGGGCGGTTGAAAAACTGTTTTTT. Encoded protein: CSARVPDRAVEKLFF.

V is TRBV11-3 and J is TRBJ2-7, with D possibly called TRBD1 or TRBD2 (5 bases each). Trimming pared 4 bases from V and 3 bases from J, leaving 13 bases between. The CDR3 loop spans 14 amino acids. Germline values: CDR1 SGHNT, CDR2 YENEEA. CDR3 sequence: CASSSKAGSYEQYF. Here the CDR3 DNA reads TGTGCCAGCAGCTCAAAGGCAGGGAGCTACGAGCAGTACTTC.

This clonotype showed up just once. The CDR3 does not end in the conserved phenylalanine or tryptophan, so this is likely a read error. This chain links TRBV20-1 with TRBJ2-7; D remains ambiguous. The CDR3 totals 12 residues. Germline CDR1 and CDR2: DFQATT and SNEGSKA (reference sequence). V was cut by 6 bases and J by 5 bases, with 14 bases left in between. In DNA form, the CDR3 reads TGCAGTGCGAGGAACAGACCCGACGAGCAGTACTTA. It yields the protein CSARNRPDEQYL.

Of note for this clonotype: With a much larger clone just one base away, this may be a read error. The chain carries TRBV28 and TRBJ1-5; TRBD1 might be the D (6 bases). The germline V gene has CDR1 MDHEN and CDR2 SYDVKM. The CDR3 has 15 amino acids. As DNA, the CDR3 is TGTGCCAGCAGTTTCCGGGGGACACTTAATCAGCCCCATCATTTT. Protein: CASSFRGTLNQPHHF.

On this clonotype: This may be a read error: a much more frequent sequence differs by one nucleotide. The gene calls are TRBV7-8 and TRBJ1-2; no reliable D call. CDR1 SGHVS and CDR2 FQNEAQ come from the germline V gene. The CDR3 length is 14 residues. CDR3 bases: TGTGCCAGCGGCTTAGAGGGTGGAGACTATGGCTACACCTTC. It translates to CASGLEGGDYGYTF.

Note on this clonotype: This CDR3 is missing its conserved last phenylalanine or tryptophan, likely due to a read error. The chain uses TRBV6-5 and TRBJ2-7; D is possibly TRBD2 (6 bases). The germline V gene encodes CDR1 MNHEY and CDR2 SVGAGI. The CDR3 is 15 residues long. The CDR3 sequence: CASNYSRRETAEQYL. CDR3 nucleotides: TGTGCCAGCAATTACTCGAGGAGGGAGACGGCCGAGCAGTACCTC.

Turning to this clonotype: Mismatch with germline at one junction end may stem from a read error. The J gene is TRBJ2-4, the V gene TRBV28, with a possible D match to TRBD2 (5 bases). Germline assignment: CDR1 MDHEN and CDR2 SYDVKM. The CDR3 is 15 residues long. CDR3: CASSLCPLAKNIKYF. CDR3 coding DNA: TGTGCCAGCAGTTTATGCCCCCTAGCCAAAAACATTAAGTATTTC. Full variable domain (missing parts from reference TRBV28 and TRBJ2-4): DVKVTQSSRYLVKRTGEKVFLECVQDMDHENMFWYRQDPGLGLRLIYFSYDVKMKEKGDIPEGYSVSREKKERFSLILESASTNQTSMYLCASSLCPLAKNIKYFGAGTRLSVL.

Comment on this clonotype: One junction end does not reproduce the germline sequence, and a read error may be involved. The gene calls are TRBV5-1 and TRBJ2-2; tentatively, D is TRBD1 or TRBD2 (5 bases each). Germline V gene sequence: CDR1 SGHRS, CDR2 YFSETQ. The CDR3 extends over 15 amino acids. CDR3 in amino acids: CANSLGQGRTGELFF. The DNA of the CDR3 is TGCGCCAACAGCTTGGGCCAGGGCCGCACCGGGGAGTTGTTTTTT.

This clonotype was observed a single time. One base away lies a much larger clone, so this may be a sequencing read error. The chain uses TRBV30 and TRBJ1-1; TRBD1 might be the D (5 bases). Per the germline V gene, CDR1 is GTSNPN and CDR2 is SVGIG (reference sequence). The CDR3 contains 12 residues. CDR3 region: CPWSQPLGVGFF. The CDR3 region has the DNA TGTCCCTGGAGTCAACCGCTGGGGGTAGGTTTCTTT.

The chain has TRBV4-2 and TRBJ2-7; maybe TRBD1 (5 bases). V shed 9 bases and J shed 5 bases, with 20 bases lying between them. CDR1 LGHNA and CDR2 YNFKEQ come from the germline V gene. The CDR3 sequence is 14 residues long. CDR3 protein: CASNLTRGRDEQYF. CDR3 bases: TGTGCCAGTAACCTGACAAGGGGTAGGGACGAGCAGTACTTC.

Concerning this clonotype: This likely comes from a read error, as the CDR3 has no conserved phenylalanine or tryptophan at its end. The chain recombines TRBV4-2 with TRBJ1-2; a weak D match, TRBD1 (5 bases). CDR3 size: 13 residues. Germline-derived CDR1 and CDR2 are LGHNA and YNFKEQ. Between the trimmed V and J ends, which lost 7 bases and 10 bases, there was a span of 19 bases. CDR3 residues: CASTQSPGDDYTL. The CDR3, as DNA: TGTGCCAGCACCCAGAGCCCGGGGGATGACTACACCTTG.

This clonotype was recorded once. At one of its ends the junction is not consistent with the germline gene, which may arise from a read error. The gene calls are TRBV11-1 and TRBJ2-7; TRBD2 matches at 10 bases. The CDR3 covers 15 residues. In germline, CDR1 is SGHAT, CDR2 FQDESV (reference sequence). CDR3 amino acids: CANSLGASGRTEQYF. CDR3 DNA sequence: TGTGCCAACAGCTTAGGGGCTAGCGGGAGAACCGAGCAGTACTTC.

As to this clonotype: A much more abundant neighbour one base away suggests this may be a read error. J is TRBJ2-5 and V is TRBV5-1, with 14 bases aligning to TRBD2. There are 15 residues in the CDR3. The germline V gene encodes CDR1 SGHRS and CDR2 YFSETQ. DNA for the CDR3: TGCGTCAGCAGCAGAGGGACTAGCGGGAGAGAGACCCAGTACTTC. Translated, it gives CVSSRGTSGRETQYF.

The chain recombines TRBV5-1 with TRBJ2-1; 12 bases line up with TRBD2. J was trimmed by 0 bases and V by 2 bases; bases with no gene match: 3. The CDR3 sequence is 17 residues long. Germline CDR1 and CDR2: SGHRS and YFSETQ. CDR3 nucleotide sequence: TGCGCCAGCAGCTTAACTAGCGGGGGGAGCTCCTACAATGAGCAGTTCTTC. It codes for CASSLTSGGSSYNEQFF.

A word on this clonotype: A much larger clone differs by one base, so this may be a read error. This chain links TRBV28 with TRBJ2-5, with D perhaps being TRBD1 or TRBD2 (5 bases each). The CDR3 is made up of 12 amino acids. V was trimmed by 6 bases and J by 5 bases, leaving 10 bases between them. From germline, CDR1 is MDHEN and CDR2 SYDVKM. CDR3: CASRIGDETQYF. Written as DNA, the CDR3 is TGTGCCAGCAGGATAGGGGACGAGACCCAGTACTTC.

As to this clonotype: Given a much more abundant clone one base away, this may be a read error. CDR3 amino acids: CASNLGPRVQYF. The CDR3 DNA follows: TGTGCCAGCAACTTGGGTCCAAGGGTCCAGTACTTC. This sequence joins TRBV5-8 and TRBJ2-5, with no clear D. Germline values: CDR1 SGHTS, CDR2 YDEGEE. The CDR3 spans 12 residues.

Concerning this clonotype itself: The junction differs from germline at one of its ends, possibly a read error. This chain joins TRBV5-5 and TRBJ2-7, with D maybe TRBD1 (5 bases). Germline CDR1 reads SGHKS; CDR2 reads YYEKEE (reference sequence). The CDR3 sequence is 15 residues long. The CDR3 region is CASSPGSGMGYERYF. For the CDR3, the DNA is TGTGCCAGCAGCCCCGGGTCAGGGATGGGGTACGAGCGGTACTTC.

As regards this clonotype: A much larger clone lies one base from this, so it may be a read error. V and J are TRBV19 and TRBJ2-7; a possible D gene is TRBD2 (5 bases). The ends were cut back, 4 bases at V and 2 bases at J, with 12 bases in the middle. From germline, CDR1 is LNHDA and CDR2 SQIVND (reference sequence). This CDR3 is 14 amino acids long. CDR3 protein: CASSTEGGAYEQYF. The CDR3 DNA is TGTGCCAGTAGTACAGAGGGCGGAGCCTACGAGCAGTACTTC.

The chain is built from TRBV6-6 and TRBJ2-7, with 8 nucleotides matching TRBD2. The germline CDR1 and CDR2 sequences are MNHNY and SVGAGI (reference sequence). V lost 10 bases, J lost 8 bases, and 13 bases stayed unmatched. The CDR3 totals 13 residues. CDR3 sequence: CATLESGSNKQYF. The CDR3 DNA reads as TGTGCCACCCTAGAGAGCGGGAGCAACAAGCAGTACTTC.

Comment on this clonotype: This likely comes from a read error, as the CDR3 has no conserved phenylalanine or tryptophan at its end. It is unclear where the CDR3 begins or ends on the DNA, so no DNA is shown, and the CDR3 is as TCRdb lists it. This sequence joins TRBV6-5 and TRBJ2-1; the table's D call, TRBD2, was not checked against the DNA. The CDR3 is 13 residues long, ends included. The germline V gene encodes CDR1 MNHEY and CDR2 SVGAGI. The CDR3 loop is CASSWAGFNERFL.

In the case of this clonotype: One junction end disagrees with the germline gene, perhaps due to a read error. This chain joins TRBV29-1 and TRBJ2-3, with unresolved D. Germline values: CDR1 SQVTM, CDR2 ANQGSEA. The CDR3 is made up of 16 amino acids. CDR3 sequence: CSVPQDQDLSTDTHYF. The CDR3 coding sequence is TGCAGCGTTCCCCAAGATCAGGATTTAAGCACAGATACGCATTATTTT.